This T cell receptor (beta chain) emerged from a study of blood T cell repertoires in COVID-19. Study-level information: COVID-19 samples collected from the United States, Italy and Spain covered acute and convalescent phases. T cells, B-cell-depleted T cells, or PBMCs supplied cDNA or gDNA.

Sequencing was performed with immunoSEQ multiplex PCR; in TCRdb, only in-frame clones are kept and a portion is missing. The profile covers some 250,000 clones, with 87% appearing a single time and 7.2% taken by the ten largest. Trimming shortened V by 3 bases and J by 0 bases, and 9 bases separated the two germline ends. Germline loops: CDR1 SGHAT, CDR2 FQNNGV. This CDR3 has 15 amino acids. The clonotype originates from a man aged 55 to 70 who had recovered from COVID-19. Sequenced sample: peripheral blood. This chain connects TRBV11-2 to TRBJ1-3; D gene unclear. CDR3 in amino acids: CASSFRTISGNTIYF. The CDR3 nucleotides read TGTGCCAGCAGCTTTCGGACTATCTCTGGAAACACCATATATTTT.